The 15 T cell receptor beta chains below come from one sample, sequenced in a study of CD8 T cells in Susac syndrome. Random hexamers primed reverse transcription of 0.5 to 1 ug RNA. A single record per CDR3 protein comes from TCRdb applying MiXCR to the immunoSEQ multiplex PCR reads. The data contain 95,000 to 150,000 distinct CDR3 sequences, under 96% of them seen just once; the ten biggest clones take up approximately 0.15%. The sample taken for sequencing was CD4+ T cells from PBMCs. These receptors were taken from a human donor with Susac syndrome.

There are a few counts of this clonotype. This chain links TRBV5-4 with TRBJ2-1; D remains ambiguous. The CDR3 is made up of 11 amino acids. Trimming removed 5 bases at V and 2 bases at J, with 2 bases between. Germline V gives CDR1 SGHNT, CDR2 YYREEE (reference sequence). The CDR3 protein is CASRAYNEQFF. CDR3 nucleotides: TGTGCCAGCAGGGCCTACAATGAGCAGTTCTTC.

The V gene is TRBV30, the J gene TRBJ2-1, with 7 bases aligning to TRBD1. Germline V gives CDR1 GTSNPN, CDR2 SVGIG (reference sequence). The CDR3 totals 13 residues. Unmatched junction bases numbered 8, after V lost 4 bases and J lost 8 bases. The CDR3 reads CAWMMGQKHEQFF. The CDR3 nucleotides read TGTGCCTGGATGATGGGACAGAAGCATGAGCAGTTCTTC.

The chain uses TRBV15 and TRBJ1-2; D not resolved. Looked up from germline, CDR1 is LNHNV and CDR2 is YYDKDF (reference sequence). Trimming shortened V by 0 bases and J by 8 bases, and 13 bases separated the two germline ends. The CDR3 consists of 14 residues. CDR3 DNA: TGTGCCACCAGCAGAGATCGGGCCGGACGAGGCTACACCTTC. This sequence encodes CATSRDRAGRGYTF.

The chain carries TRBV7-8 and TRBJ1-1; TRBD1 matches 7 bases. Germline V CDR1 and CDR2: SGHVS, FQNEAQ. There are 15 residues in the CDR3. V shed 3 bases and J 3 bases; nucleotides not matched to a gene: 7. CDR3 sequence reads: CASSLGTGVYTEAFF. The CDR3 region has the DNA TGTGCCAGCAGCTTGGGAACAGGGGTTTACACTGAAGCTTTCTTT.

This chain links TRBV6-1 with TRBJ2-7; 9 bases line up with TRBD2. CDR1 is MNHNS, CDR2 SASEGT, per germline. This CDR3 has 16 residues. V gave up 6 bases and J gave up 0 bases; unmatched junction bases: 9. This chain's CDR3 is CASRSLTSGPSYEQYF. As DNA, the CDR3 is TGTGCCAGCAGATCCCTTACTAGCGGGCCCTCCTACGAGCAGTACTTC.

This chain uses TRBV20-1 with TRBJ2-5; 13 nucleotides align to TRBD2. CDR1 is DFQATT, CDR2 SNEGSKA, per germline (reference sequence). The CDR3 loop spans 17 amino acids. Unmatched junction bases numbered 13, after V lost 5 bases and J lost 4 bases. CDR3 loop: CSARTSGSWGRRETQYF. For the CDR3, the DNA is TGCAGTGCTCGGACTAGCGGGAGTTGGGGTCGGCGAGAGACCCAGTACTTC.

This rearrangement joins TRBV20-1 to TRBJ1-1, with 10 positions matching TRBD1. The CDR3 extends over 13 amino acids. The J segment lost 7 bases and the V segment lost 5 bases, leaving 7 bases of the junction unmatched. Germline values: CDR1 DFQATT, CDR2 SNEGSKA (reference sequence). CDR3 nucleotide sequence: TGCAGTGCTGGGACAGGGGAGAGCAGTGAAGCTTTCTTT. Its translation: CSAGTGESSEAFF.

This clonotype has only one observation. This chain joins TRBV2 and TRBJ2-5; TRBD1 or TRBD2 may be the D gene (5 bases each). The CDR3 has 16 amino acids. CDR1 is SNHLY and CDR2 is FYNNEI in the germline V gene. Trimming shortened V by 1 base and J by 4 bases, and 16 bases separated the two germline ends. The CDR3 sequence is CASSEGGRAPVETQYF. The CDR3, as DNA: TGTGCCAGCAGTGAAGGGGGACGCGCGCCCGTAGAGACCCAGTACTTC.

J is TRBJ2-3 and V is TRBV19; D is unclear. Germline V lookup: CDR1 LNHDA, CDR2 SQIVND (reference sequence). The CDR3 extends over 13 amino acids. Trimming took off 5 bases at V and 4 bases at J, with 10 bases between the two ends. CDR3 sequence: CASSPYGADTQYF. CDR3 nucleotides: TGTGCCAGTAGTCCCTATGGGGCAGATACGCAGTATTTT.

The CDR3 sequence: CASSSTGKGAQHF. CDR3 sequence (DNA): TGTGCCAGCAGTTCCACAGGGAAGGGAGCCCAGCATTTT. This rearrangement joins TRBV12-3 or TRBV12-4 to TRBJ1-5; D possibly corresponds to TRBD1 (6 bases). CDR3 length: 13 amino acids. V was shortened by 4 bases and J by 11 bases, with 15 bases between the two germline ends.

The rearrangement uses TRBV29-1 and TRBJ1-1; no firm D call. CDR3 length: 12 amino acids. Germline CDR1 and CDR2: SQVTM and ANQGSEA. V was pared by 2 bases and J by 6 bases, with 10 bases between. The CDR3 DNA reads TGCAGCGTTGAAAGACCAACCGCTGAAGCTTTCTTT. Amino acid sequence: CSVERPTAEAFF.

This chain uses TRBV20-1 with TRBJ2-7, with TRBD2 identical over 7 bases. The germline V gene has CDR1 DFQATT and CDR2 SNEGSKA (reference sequence). Trimming cost V 2 bases and J 2 bases; bases outside gene matches: 3. This CDR3 is built from 13 residues. CDR3 protein: CSARLAAAYEQYF. The CDR3 nucleotides are TGCAGTGCTAGACTAGCGGCTGCCTACGAGCAGTACTTC.

V and J are TRBV4-2 and TRBJ2-7; 12 bases are a match to TRBD2. The ends lost 0 bases at V and 2 bases at J; junction bases unmatched: 8. Germline CDR1 is LGHNA and CDR2 is YNFKEQ. The CDR3 is 18 amino acids. The chain's CDR3 is CASSQEVGLAGHTYEQYF. The CDR3 coding sequence is TGTGCCAGCAGCCAAGAGGTCGGACTAGCGGGACACACCTACGAGCAGTACTTC.

The rearrangement joins TRBV7-9 to TRBJ2-3; D might be TRBD2 (5 bases). This CDR3 spans 15 amino acids. The germline V gene encodes CDR1 SEHNR and CDR2 FQNEAQ (reference sequence). V was shortened by 1 base and J by 5 bases, with 13 bases between the two germline ends. CDR3 amino acids: CASSLGDRDLDTQYF. CDR3 DNA sequence: TGTGCCAGCAGCTTAGGAGACCGGGATCTAGATACGCAGTATTTT.

This sequence joins TRBV24-1 and TRBJ2-1; weak D call: TRBD1 (6 bases). The CDR3 length is 15 residues. Germline values: CDR1 KGHDR, CDR2 SFDVKD. Trimming left V 5 bases short and J 5 bases short, with 15 bases between. CDR3 sequence: CATSVGRGRDNEQFF. For the CDR3, the DNA is TGTGCCACCAGTGTGGGCAGGGGACGAGACAATGAGCAGTTCTTC.